Presented here are 22 T cell receptor beta chains from one specimen sequenced in a study of cytomegalovirus exposure and HLA in healthy donors. The primer mix had 60 Vbeta and 13 Jbeta primers. The table came from immunoSEQ multiplex PCR; TCRdb's copy has only in-frame clones and leaves some out. Of around 150,000 clones listed, around two thirds are singletons. The sequenced material came from PBMCs. These receptors originate from a man younger than 40 in good health and CMV-seropositive.

This clone was picked up one time. The rearrangement joins TRBV5-1 to TRBJ2-5; no clear D. V shed 0 bases and J shed 1 base, with 10 bases lying between them. The germline V gene encodes CDR1 SGHRS and CDR2 YFSETQ. The CDR3 sequence is 15 residues long. The CDR3 nucleotides read TGCGCCAGCAGCTTGGTGGGCGATCGCCAAGAGACCCAGTACTTC. As protein: CASSLVGDRQETQYF.

CDR3 amino acids: CAWRRTGASYEQYF. The CDR3 DNA sequence: TGTGCCTGGAGGAGGACAGGCGCCTCCTACGAGCAGTACTTC. The rearrangement uses TRBV30 and TRBJ2-7, with TRBD1 matching over 7 bases. CDR3 size: 14 residues. After removal of 3 bases from V and 0 bases from J, the junction contained 5 bases not matched to a gene. Germline CDR1 and CDR2: GTSNPN and SVGIG (reference sequence).

This chain connects TRBV5-6 to TRBJ2-7; 8 nucleotides align to TRBD2. CDR1 and CDR2 (germline): SGHDT, YYEEEE. The V gene end was trimmed by 4 bases and the J gene end by 0 bases; junction bases not matched to a gene: 3. The CDR3 loop spans 14 amino acids. This chain's CDR3 is CASSTTSASYEQYF. Written as DNA, the CDR3 is TGTGCCAGCAGCACGACTAGCGCCTCCTACGAGCAGTACTTC. The whole variable domain, remainder taken from reference TRBV5-6 and TRBJ2-7, is DAGVTQSPTHLIKTRGQQVTLRCSPKSGHDTVSWYQQALGQGPQFIFQYYEEEERQRGNFPDRFSGHQFPNYSSELNVNALLLGDSALYLCASSTTSASYEQYFGPGTRLTVT.

This clone was detected once. The chain links TRBV30 to TRBJ1-2; tentatively, D is TRBD1 (5 bases). This CDR3 is 13 amino acids long. Germline V gene sequence: CDR1 GTSNPN, CDR2 SVGIG (reference sequence). The V gene lost 0 bases and the J gene lost 8 bases, with 13 bases spanning the gap. The CDR3 DNA is TGTGCCTGGAGTGTAGGAGGGGCTCGGGGCTACACCTTC. Translating gives CAWSVGGARGYTF.

Only one count was recorded for this clone. Other nucleotide sequences in the sample specify the same CDR3. The chain joins TRBV27 to TRBJ2-2; possible D gene TRBD1, 5 bases. Per the germline V gene, CDR1 is MNHEY and CDR2 is SMNVEV (reference sequence). V was pared by 2 bases and J by 2 bases, with 9 bases between. CDR3 size: 15 residues. The CDR3 reads CASSLRGSNTGELFF. For the CDR3, the DNA is TGTGCCAGCAGTTTAAGGGGTAGTAACACCGGGGAGCTGTTTTTT.

This clone was observed a few times. This sequence joins TRBV5-1 and TRBJ2-1; 8 bases align to TRBD2. The junction had 3 bases not matched to a gene; V was cut back by 4 bases and J by 0 bases. The germline V gene has CDR1 SGHRS and CDR2 YFSETQ. The CDR3 extends over 15 amino acids. CDR3 nucleotides: TGCGCCAGCAGCCCGAGCGGGAGCTCCTACAATGAGCAGTTCTTC. Its translation: CASSPSGSSYNEQFF.

The chain has TRBV10-3 and TRBJ2-6, with 10 bases matching TRBD1. J was trimmed by 0 bases and V by 3 bases; bases with no gene match: 5. The length of the CDR3 is 18 residues. The V gene's germline CDR1 is ENHRY and CDR2 SYGVKD. Here the CDR3 reads CAISDPDRGLSGANVLTF. CDR3 DNA: TGTGCCATCAGTGACCCCGACAGGGGGCTCTCTGGGGCCAACGTCCTGACTTTC.

This clone was seen a few times. This chain uses TRBV11-2 with TRBJ2-1; the D gene is possibly TRBD1 (5 bases). Trimming cost V 1 base and J 8 bases, with 12 bases left between them. The germline V gene encodes CDR1 SGHAT and CDR2 FQNNGV. The CDR3 is 14 residues long. CDR3 coding DNA: TGTGCCAGCAGCTTAGTGGTCCTCAGGGATGAGCAGTTCTTC. Its protein is CASSLVVLRDEQFF.

J is TRBJ1-3 and V is TRBV19; no clear D gene. V was trimmed by 7 bases and J by 0 bases, leaving 10 bases between them. The germline CDR1 and CDR2 sequences are LNHDA and SQIVND (reference sequence). The CDR3 has 14 residues. The CDR3 here is CASKSYSSGNTIYF. CDR3 in DNA: TGTGCCAGTAAATCCTATAGCTCTGGAAACACCATATATTTT.

V gene TRBV9 combines with J gene TRBJ2-1; a possible D gene is TRBD1 (6 bases). The CDR3 contains 15 residues. V lost 4 bases and J lost 4, with 15 bases in between. In germline, CDR1 is SGDLS, CDR2 YYNGEE. CDR3 protein: CASSTGQNFYNEQFF. The CDR3 DNA is TGTGCCAGCAGCACCGGACAGAACTTTTACAATGAGCAGTTCTTC.

This clone was recorded a few times. The chain combines TRBV30 with TRBJ1-1; D unresolved. Germline lookup yields CDR1 GTSNPN and CDR2 SVGIG (reference sequence). The CDR3 has 12 amino acids. Trimming stripped 5 bases from V and 3 bases from J, with 10 bases between. CDR3 coding DNA: TGTGCCTGGGGGTGGAGTGACACTGAAGCTTTCTTT. Translation: CAWGWSDTEAFF. Full variable domain (missing parts from reference TRBV30 and TRBJ1-1): SQTIHQWPATLVQPVGSPLSLECTVEGTSNPNLYWYRQAAGRGLQLLFYSVGIGQISSEVPQNLSASRPQDRQFILSSKKLLLSDSGFYLCAWGWSDTEAFFGQGTRLTVV.

This clone is a singleton in its sample. V usage is TRBV19 and J usage is TRBJ2-7, with TRBD1 as a possible D gene (5 bases). Germline V CDR1 and CDR2: LNHDA, SQIVND (reference sequence). Trimming pared 4 bases from V and 10 bases from J, leaving 23 bases between. The CDR3 covers 15 residues. CDR3 nucleotide sequence: TGTGCCAGTAGTACAGGGAACATCAACCCTGAATATCAGTACTTC. This codes for CASSTGNINPEYQYF.

The chain links TRBV5-1 to TRBJ1-1; 9 bases agree with TRBD1. V lost 3 bases and J lost 6; bases outside the gene matches: 6. The germline V gene has CDR1 SGHRS and CDR2 YFSETQ. The CDR3 length is 14 residues. The CDR3 reads CASSSGQGKSEAFF. CDR3 nucleotide sequence: TGCGCCAGCAGCTCGGGACAGGGTAAATCTGAAGCTTTCTTT.

The chain recombines TRBV30 with TRBJ2-1, with TRBD2 as a possible D gene (5 bases). With 4 bases removed from V and 0 bases from J, the gap between germline ends came to 13 bases. The CDR3 sequence is 15 residues long. Germline V lookup: CDR1 GTSNPN, CDR2 SVGIG (reference sequence). CDR3 protein: CAWTRTGYSYNEQFF. CDR3 nucleotides: TGTGCCTGGACCAGGACGGGATACTCCTACAATGAGCAGTTCTTC.

This clone has a handful of counts. The chain has TRBV6-6 and TRBJ1-2; possible D gene TRBD1, 5 bases. With 4 bases removed from V and 4 bases from J, the gap between germline ends came to 7 bases. This CDR3 has 12 amino acids. Germline loops: CDR1 MNHNY, CDR2 SVGAGI (reference sequence). The CDR3 loop is CASSWGGYGYTF. The CDR3, as DNA: TGTGCCAGCAGTTGGGGGGGCTATGGCTACACCTTC.

The V call is TRBV7-2, the J call TRBJ2-7; TRBD2 agrees at 7 bases. The germline V gene encodes CDR1 SGHTA and CDR2 FQGNSA. The V and J ends lost 5 bases and 4 bases, in that order; junction bases with no gene match: 5. The CDR3 loop spans 13 amino acids. Written as DNA, the CDR3 is TGTGCCAGCAGCCCCGGACTAGTTTACGAGCAGTACTTC. This sequence encodes CASSPGLVYEQYF. Variable domain in full (rest from reference TRBV7-2 and TRBJ2-7): GAGVSQSPSNKVTEKGKDVELRCDPISGHTALYWYRQSLGQGLEFLIYFQGNSAPDKSGLPSDRFSAERTGGSVSTLTIQRTQQEDSAVYLCASSPGLVYEQYFGPGTRLTVT.

J is TRBJ2-1 and V is TRBV29-1; the D gene is possibly TRBD2 (6 bases). This CDR3 is built from 14 residues. Deletions cut 3 bases from V and 1 base from J, with 10 bases between. Looked up from germline, CDR1 is SQVTM and CDR2 is ANQGSEA. CDR3 sequence reads: CSVEGGVSYNEQFF. The DNA of the CDR3 is TGCAGCGTTGAGGGGGGAGTTTCCTACAATGAGCAGTTCTTC.

V is TRBV14 and J is TRBJ1-4; D is perhaps TRBD1 (5 bases). Between the trimmed V and J ends, which lost 2 bases and 4 bases, there was a span of 5 bases. Germline loops: CDR1 SGHDN, CDR2 FVKESK. This CDR3 spans 13 amino acids. CDR3 protein: CASSQQGNEKLFF. As DNA, the CDR3 is TGTGCCAGCAGCCAACAGGGTAATGAAAAACTGTTTTTT. The full variable domain, completed using reference TRBV14 and TRBJ1-4, is EAGVTQFPSHSVIEKGQTVTLRCDPISGHDNLYWYRRVMGKEIKFLLHFVKESKQDESGMPNNRFLAERTGGTYSTLKVQPAELEDSGVYFCASSQQGNEKLFFGSGTQLSVL.

The chain combines TRBV7-6 with TRBJ1-1; possible D gene TRBD1, 5 bases. Trimming cost V 5 bases and J 1 base, with 20 bases left between them. The CDR3 has 17 amino acids. Germline values: CDR1 SGHVS, CDR2 FNYEAQ. CDR3 sequence: CASSPPRAGNANTEAFF. The CDR3 coding sequence is TGTGCCAGCAGCCCACCCAGGGCAGGGAACGCGAACACTGAAGCTTTCTTT. The full variable domain, in which reference TRBV7-6 and TRBJ1-1 provide the parts outside the CDR3, is GAGVSQSPRYKVTKRGQDVALRCDPISGHVSLYWYRQALGQGPEFLTYFNYEAQQDKSGLPNDRFSAERPEGSISTLTIQRTEQRDSAMYRCASSPPRAGNANTEAFFGQGTRLTVV.

The chain carries TRBV4-1 and TRBJ2-7; the match to TRBD2 covers 14 bases. The CDR3 is made up of 15 amino acids. Unmatched junction bases numbered 5, after V lost 4 bases and J lost 6 bases. CDR1 is MGHRA, CDR2 YSYEKL, per germline. Here the CDR3 reads CASSPGLAGVSEQYF. For the CDR3, the DNA is TGCGCCAGCAGCCCGGGACTAGCGGGAGTAAGCGAGCAGTACTTC.

The rearrangement uses TRBV7-2 and TRBJ2-7; no clear D gene. V was clipped by 3 bases and J by 0 bases, with 6 bases between them. This CDR3 contains 13 residues. CDR1 is SGHTA, CDR2 FQGNSA, per germline. The DNA for the CDR3 is TGTGCCAGCAGCTTGAGTTCCTCCTACGAGCAGTACTTC. Residues: CASSLSSSYEQYF. Complete variable domain (other parts from reference TRBV7-2 and TRBJ2-7): GAGVSQSPSNKVTEKGKDVELRCDPISGHTALYWYRQSLGQGLEFLIYFQGNSAPDKSGLPSDRFSAERTGGSVSTLTIQRTQQEDSAVYLCASSLSSSYEQYFGPGTRLTVT.

This clone showed up just once. The chain employs TRBV14 and TRBJ1-2, with 8 bases that match TRBD1. Unmatched junction bases numbered 21, after V lost 2 bases and J lost 7 bases. Germline assignment: CDR1 SGHDN and CDR2 FVKESK. CDR3 size: 19 residues. The CDR3 here is CASSQNPWTGSNVDGGYTF. In DNA, the CDR3 is TGTGCCAGCAGCCAAAATCCCTGGACAGGGTCCAACGTGGATGGTGGCTACACCTTC. The full variable domain, completed using reference TRBV14 and TRBJ1-2, is EAGVTQFPSHSVIEKGQTVTLRCDPISGHDNLYWYRRVMGKEIKFLLHFVKESKQDESGMPNNRFLAERTGGTYSTLKVQPAELEDSGVYFCASSQNPWTGSNVDGGYTFGSGTRLTVV.